Listed here is a single T cell receptor (beta chain). The data derive from a study of CD8 T cells in Susac syndrome. The length of the CDR3 is 14 residues. Germline CDR1 reads LGHDT; CDR2 reads YNNKEL (reference sequence). V lost 4 bases, J lost 8 bases, and 17 bases lay in between. High-throughput TCR beta sequencing covered peripheral CD8+ and CD4+ T cells. Random hexamers were used to reverse transcribe the RNA input (about 0.5 to 1 ug). MiXCR, run by TCRdb on the immunoSEQ multiplex PCR reads, gives a single entry per CDR3 protein. The sample yields about 210,000 distinct CDR3 sequences, about 95% seen once.

Material for sequencing was CD4+ T cells from PBMCs. This TCR was sampled from a human donor with multiple sclerosis. The chain recombines TRBV3-1 with TRBJ1-2; no firm D call. The CDR3 nucleotides read TGTGCCAGCAGCCGGGCCTCTGGCCCCTACGGCTACACCTTC. Its translation is CASSRASGPYGYTF.